The clone carrying this T cell receptor (beta chain) was detected only a few times. Its antigen is not known. The sample originates from a study of T-cell reconstitution after alpha-beta-depleted transplantation in children. Findings and caveats of the study: It was newly produced T cells that mostly accounted for T-cell counts and diversity one year after transplant. Where alpha-beta T cells came from about two months after transplant was reportedly several hundred expanded graft clones.

Between the trimmed V and J ends, which lost 5 bases and 5 bases, there was a span of 15 bases. CDR3 length equals 15 residues. CDR1 is SGHVS and CDR2 is FQNEAQ in the germline V gene. TCRbeta library construction was performed incorporating unique molecular identifiers. TCRdb called the PCR reads again in MiXCR, with one record for every CDR3 protein. The table records 500,000 to 600,000 distinct CDR3 sequences, 25% to 30% of them present only once. This clonotype was obtained from a boy less than two years old with Wiskott-Aldrich syndrome, due to receive a stem cell transplant. The chain is built from TRBV7-8 and TRBJ1-4; a weak D match, TRBD1 (5 bases). This sample comprised PBMCs, obtained before TCRalphabeta/CD19-depleted stem cell transplant. The CDR3 coding sequence is TGTGCCAGCAGCCTGACCGGGACTCAAAATGAAAAACTGTTTTTT. It encodes CASSLTGTQNEKLFF.